Presented here are 17 T cell receptor beta chains from one specimen sequenced in a study of T-cell memory formation after mild COVID-19. TCRdb itself ran the 5' RACE reads through MiXCR, one entry per CDR3 protein. This table has more than 450,000 distinct CDR3 sequences, approximately 18% appearing once. Sequencing was carried out using PBMCs or a T cell subset sorted from them (not recorded which). The receptors come from an adult woman who had mild COVID-19 (a few samples of this study predate the infection). Cell type and time point are not known.

The chain employs TRBV5-1 and TRBJ2-7; a possible D gene is TRBD1 (5 bases). Germline loops: CDR1 SGHRS, CDR2 YFSETQ. The V end was cut by 3 bases, the J end by 5 bases, with 15 bases between. This CDR3 has 14 residues. This chain's CDR3 is CASSSHPGFDEQYF. CDR3 nucleotide sequence: TGCGCCAGCAGCTCACACCCAGGGTTCGACGAGCAGTACTTC. The full variable domain, its missing parts supplied by reference TRBV5-1 and TRBJ2-7, is KAGVTQTPRYLIKTRGQQVTLSCSPISGHRSVSWYQQTPGQGLQFLFEYFSETQRNKGNFPGRFSGRQFSNSRSEMNVSTLELGDSALYLCASSSHPGFDEQYFGPGTRLTVT.

Only a few counts were recorded for this clonotype. The CDR3 nucleotides are TGTGCCAGCCTACCCCGCGAAGGTGGGTGGGACACCTACGAGCAGTACTTC. Its protein product is CASLPREGGWDTYEQYF. The chain joins TRBV11-3 to TRBJ2-7; TRBD1 might be the D (6 bases). Trimming stripped 8 bases from V and 2 bases from J, with 25 bases between. CDR1 and CDR2 (germline): SGHNT, YENEEA. There are 17 residues in the CDR3.

The chain has TRBV6-2 or TRBV6-3 and TRBJ2-3; the D gene is possibly TRBD2 (6 bases). The CDR3 length is 14 residues. Between the trimmed V and J ends, which lost 6 bases and 10 bases, there was a span of 20 bases. Germline V gives CDR1 MNHEY, CDR2 SVGEGT. The CDR3 spells CASSLWGDGTSQYF. CDR3 nucleotide sequence: TGTGCCAGCAGCCTGTGGGGAGACGGGACTTCGCAGTATTTT.

This chain links TRBV19 with TRBJ1-6; perhaps TRBD1 as D (5 bases). V lost 6 bases and J lost 10, with 16 bases in between. Germline V gives CDR1 LNHDA, CDR2 SQIVND (reference sequence). The CDR3 is made up of 14 amino acids. CDR3 in DNA: TGTGCCAGTAGCAAAGGGACGTATGGATCACCCCTCCACTTT. Translated: CASSKGTYGSPLHF.

A few counts support this clonotype. This sequence joins TRBV7-9 and TRBJ2-5; tentatively, D is TRBD2 (6 bases). This CDR3 contains 16 residues. V lost 4 bases, J lost 2 bases, and 17 bases lay in between. Germline assignment: CDR1 SEHNR and CDR2 FQNEAQ (reference sequence). CDR3 sequence reads: CASSSTRGTSQETQYF. The CDR3 DNA sequence: TGTGCCAGCAGCTCTACTCGGGGGACCTCTCAAGAGACCCAGTACTTC. The full variable domain, rest sourced from reference TRBV7-9 and TRBJ2-5, is DTGVSQNPRHKITKRGQNVTFRCDPISEHNRLYWYRQTLGQGPEFLTYFQNEAQLEKSRLLSDRFSAERPKGSFSTLEIQRTEQGDSAMYLCASSSTRGTSQETQYFGPGTRLLVL.

This clonotype showed up just a few times. The J gene is TRBJ2-1, the V gene TRBV14; 7 positions agree with TRBD1. The V gene's germline CDR1 is SGHDN and CDR2 FVKESK. The J segment lost 9 bases and the V segment lost 2 bases, leaving 22 bases of the junction unmatched. The CDR3 runs 19 residues. The CDR3 region is CASSQRQGVRETTHGEQFF. The CDR3 nucleotides read TGTGCCAGCAGCCAACGGCAGGGGGTCAGAGAGACCACACACGGTGAGCAGTTCTTC.

This sequence joins TRBV6-5 and TRBJ2-3; 11 bases fit TRBD2. Per the germline V gene, CDR1 is MNHEY and CDR2 is SVGAGI. J lost 5 bases, V lost 7 bases, and 14 bases had no gene match. This CDR3 is built from 17 residues. The CDR3 DNA sequence: TGTGCCAGCATCAAACGGCTCACTAGCGGGGGTGGAGATACGCAGTATTTT. Its protein product is CASIKRLTSGGGDTQYF.

The chain carries TRBV6-6 and TRBJ2-5, with 7 bases that match TRBD2. The CDR3 extends over 16 amino acids. After removal of 5 bases from V and 1 base from J, the junction contained 10 bases not matched to a gene. The germline V gene has CDR1 MNHNY and CDR2 SVGAGI (reference sequence). For the CDR3, the DNA is TGTGCCAGCAGTCACGGGGAAGCGGGGATCCAAGAGACCCAGTACTTC. This translates into CASSHGEAGIQETQYF.

The V gene is TRBV25-1, the J gene TRBJ1-2; 12 bases line up with TRBD1. This CDR3 is built from 17 residues. The germline V gene has CDR1 MGHDK and CDR2 SYGVNS. Losses at the gene ends were 3 bases for V and 5 bases for J; bases not matched to a gene: 10. CDR3 in amino acids: CASSDGTGGSFRYGYTF. CDR3 sequence (DNA): TGTGCCAGCAGTGATGGGACAGGGGGCTCTTTTCGTTATGGCTACACCTTC.

The chain carries TRBV6-5 and TRBJ2-1; a possible D gene is TRBD1 (5 bases). This CDR3 spans 18 amino acids. Per the germline V gene, CDR1 is MNHEY and CDR2 is SVGAGI. V lost 0 bases to trimming and J lost 7 bases, with 22 bases between them. The CDR3 protein is CASSYSSRSMGQGNEQFF. The CDR3 nucleotides are TGTGCCAGCAGTTACTCAAGTCGTTCGATGGGGCAAGGGAATGAGCAGTTCTTC.

The chain recombines TRBV27 with TRBJ2-1; D is unclear. Germline CDR1 MNHEY, CDR2 SMNVEV (reference sequence). The CDR3 is made up of 11 amino acids. V was pared by 3 bases and J by 6 bases, with 3 bases between. The CDR3 here is CASSFVNEQFF. As DNA, the CDR3 is TGTGCCAGCAGTTTCGTCAATGAGCAGTTCTTC.

This clonotype came up a few times. The chain has TRBV7-9 and TRBJ2-7; unclear D gene. The CDR3 has 13 amino acids. Per the germline V gene, CDR1 is SEHNR and CDR2 is FQNEAQ (reference sequence). The ends were cut back, 5 bases at V and 0 bases at J, with 8 bases in the middle. The CDR3 DNA reads TGTGCCAGCAGCGACTTAAACTCCTACGAGCAGTACTTC. It translates to CASSDLNSYEQYF.

This clonotype has just a few counts. V usage is TRBV29-1 and J usage is TRBJ1-2; D gene ambiguous. V lost 0 bases and J 1 base, leaving 9 bases between the germline ends. CDR1 and CDR2 from the germline V gene are SQVTM and ANQGSEA. The CDR3 totals 14 residues. In DNA, the CDR3 is TGCAGCGTTGAAGATACCCCCCTTAACTATGGCTACACCTTC. Amino acids: CSVEDTPLNYGYTF.

Here the CDR3 DNA reads TGTGCCAGCAGCTTAGTTGGGCAGGGGATTCCTGAAGCTTTCTTT. Translating it yields CASSLVGQGIPEAFF. The chain has TRBV11-2 and TRBJ1-1; D may be TRBD1 (6 bases). This CDR3 spans 15 amino acids. Germline CDR1 SGHAT, CDR2 FQNNGV. The ends were cut back, 1 base at V and 6 bases at J, with 15 bases in the middle.

Ten or more counts support this clonotype. This rearrangement joins TRBV7-9 to TRBJ2-1; D not resolved. The germline V gene encodes CDR1 SEHNR and CDR2 FQNEAQ (reference sequence). The CDR3 is made up of 17 amino acids. V was clipped by 5 bases and J by 6 bases, with 23 bases between them. The DNA for the CDR3 is TGTGCCAGCAGCCCACTGACCGGGCACCCTTACAGCAATGAGCAGTTCTTC. Translation gives CASSPLTGHPYSNEQFF. Complete variable domain (other parts from reference TRBV7-9 and TRBJ2-1): DTGVSQNPRHKITKRGQNVTFRCDPISEHNRLYWYRQTLGQGPEFLTYFQNEAQLEKSRLLSDRFSAERPKGSFSTLEIQRTEQGDSAMYLCASSPLTGHPYSNEQFFGPGTRLTVL.

The gene calls are TRBV7-2 and TRBJ2-3; 8 bases line up with TRBD2. The CDR3 runs 15 residues. The germline CDR1 and CDR2 sequences are SGHTA and FQGNSA. V lost 4 bases to trimming and J lost 5 bases; unmatched junction nucleotides: 8. The CDR3 region is CASSSVGTRKDTQYF. In DNA form, the CDR3 reads TGTGCCAGCAGCTCAGTGGGGACTAGGAAAGATACGCAGTATTTT.

This chain links TRBV2 with TRBJ2-3, with TRBD2 identical over 10 bases. This CDR3 has 16 residues. With V trimmed by 7 bases and J by 5 bases, 12 bases remained unmatched. CDR1 is SNHLY and CDR2 is FYNNEI in the germline V gene. The DNA of the CDR3 is TGTGCCAGCACCCTTGAAGCGGGGGGGCCTTTAGATACGCAGTATTTT. Translation gives CASTLEAGGPLDTQYF.